These T cell receptor beta chains were read from a single sample in a study of cytomegalovirus exposure and HLA in healthy donors. The data were produced by immunoSEQ multiplex PCR, yet TCRdb's version contains in-frame clones alone and is incomplete. Found here are 52,000 or so clones, 89% of them singletons; the top ten hold around 15%. Sequenced material: PBMCs. Every receptor here comes from a woman under 30 in good health and CMV-seronegative. Both conserved end residues are part of each CDR3. Fields, in order: V gene, clone size, D gene, J gene, CDR3 DNA, CDR3 protein. The D gene is left open where the match is weak. Not every row has a clone size; where given, it reads once, few, many or a size class.

v_gene: TRBV28
abundance: -
d_gene: TRBD2
j_gene: TRBJ2-1
CDR3nt: TGTGCCAGCAGTCAGAGCGGGATATCCTACAATGAGCAGTTCTTC
CDR3aa: CASSQSGISYNEQFF

v_gene: TRBV28
abundance: once
d_gene: -
j_gene: TRBJ2-1
CDR3nt: TGTGCCAGCAGTGGGGGACTTCGCTCCTACAATGAGCAGTTCTTC
CDR3aa: CASSGGLRSYNEQFF

v_gene: TRBV19
abundance: -
d_gene: -
j_gene: TRBJ1-3
CDR3nt: TGTGCCAGTGGCGGGGGAGGGAGAAACACCATATATTTT
CDR3aa: CASGGGGRNTIYF

v_gene: TRBV5-4
abundance: -
d_gene: TRBD2
j_gene: TRBJ2-7
CDR3nt: TGTGCCAGCAGCTTGCGGGCGGGACTAATCCGAAAGGGTGAGCAGTACTTC
CDR3aa: CASSLRAGLIRKGEQYF

v_gene: TRBV29-1
abundance: -
d_gene: TRBD1
j_gene: TRBJ1-2
CDR3nt: TGCAGCGTCGCCGCGACAGGGGCCATAGCTAACTATGGCTACACCTTC
CDR3aa: CSVAATGAIANYGYTF

v_gene: TRBV14
abundance: -
d_gene: -
j_gene: TRBJ2-4
CDR3nt: TGTGCCAGCAGCCGAGACATTCGCGGCATTCAGTACTTC
CDR3aa: CASSRDIRGIQYF

v_gene: TRBV5-1
abundance: few
d_gene: TRBD2
j_gene: TRBJ2-1
CDR3nt: TGCGCCAGCAGCATAGCGGGAGCTGACAATGAGCAGTTCTTC
CDR3aa: CASSIAGADNEQFF

v_gene: TRBV6-6
abundance: few
d_gene: TRBD1
j_gene: TRBJ1-6
CDR3nt: TGTGCCAGCAGTTACTCGACCAGGGGGAGTTCACCCCTCCACTTT
CDR3aa: CASSYSTRGSSPLHF

v_gene: TRBV4-1
abundance: -
d_gene: TRBD2
j_gene: TRBJ2-1
CDR3nt: TGCGCCAGCAGCCAGTGGACTAGCGGGAACAATGAGCAGTTCTTC
CDR3aa: CASSQWTSGNNEQFF

v_gene: TRBV5-6
abundance: -
d_gene: TRBD2
j_gene: TRBJ2-1
CDR3nt: TGTGCCAGCAGCTTGGGTAGCGGGGGGACAAAAGGGCAGTTCTTC
CDR3aa: CASSLGSGGTKGQFF

v_gene: TRBV18
abundance: -
d_gene: TRBD1
j_gene: TRBJ2-3
CDR3nt: TGTGCCAGCTCACGGGACAGGGGCGAGACAGATACGCAGTATTTT
CDR3aa: CASSRDRGETDTQYF

v_gene: TRBV11-2
abundance: -
d_gene: -
j_gene: TRBJ2-5
CDR3nt: TGTGCCAGCAGAAAACCGGGGGAGACCCAGTACTTC
CDR3aa: CASRKPGETQYF

v_gene: TRBV9
abundance: -
d_gene: -
j_gene: TRBJ2-1
CDR3nt: TGTGCCAGCAGCCCGCCGGGACTGCCGTCGGGAGAGCAGTTCTTC
CDR3aa: CASSPPGLPSGEQFF

v_gene: TRBV9
abundance: -
d_gene: -
j_gene: TRBJ2-1
CDR3nt: TGTGCCAGCAGCGTAGAGGGTGTAGCGGAGGATGAGCAGTTCTTC
CDR3aa: CASSVEGVAEDEQFF

v_gene: TRBV7-9
abundance: -
d_gene: TRBD1
j_gene: TRBJ1-1
CDR3nt: TGTGCCAGCAGCCCAGACAGGGGGACGACTGAAGCTTTCTTT
CDR3aa: CASSPDRGTTEAFF

v_gene: TRBV5-8
abundance: -
d_gene: TRBD2
j_gene: TRBJ2-3
CDR3nt: TGTGCCAGCAGCGACGGGGGGGTAGTAGTCACAGATACGCAGTATTTT
CDR3aa: CASSDGGVVVTDTQYF

v_gene: TRBV10-1
abundance: -
d_gene: -
j_gene: TRBJ2-2
CDR3nt: TGCGCCAGCAGTGAGATAAGCGGTAACACCGGGGAGCTGTTTTTT
CDR3aa: CASSEISGNTGELFF

v_gene: TRBV14
abundance: -
d_gene: -
j_gene: TRBJ2-7
CDR3nt: TGTGCCAGCAGCCATGGGGGGTGGGCCTACGAGCAGTACTTC
CDR3aa: CASSHGGWAYEQYF

v_gene: TRBV18
abundance: -
d_gene: TRBD1
j_gene: TRBJ1-1
CDR3nt: TGTGCCAGCTCGTCCCTCGGGACAGGGGGCTTAACTGAAGCTTTCTTT
CDR3aa: CASSSLGTGGLTEAFF

v_gene: TRBV27
abundance: few
d_gene: TRBD2
j_gene: TRBJ2-1
CDR3nt: TGTGCCAGCAGTGTTAGCGGGGGGGCCATCAATGAGCAGTTCTTC
CDR3aa: CASSVSGGAINEQFF

v_gene: TRBV19
abundance: -
d_gene: TRBD1
j_gene: TRBJ1-5
CDR3nt: TGTGCCAGTAGTAAAGACAGGGGCGGTAGACAGCCCCAGCATTTT
CDR3aa: CASSKDRGGRQPQHF

v_gene: TRBV19
abundance: -
d_gene: -
j_gene: TRBJ2-7
CDR3nt: TGTGCCAGTAGTAAAAGACAAGCAACCTACGAGCAGTACTTC
CDR3aa: CASSKRQATYEQYF

v_gene: TRBV4-1
abundance: -
d_gene: TRBD1
j_gene: TRBJ1-1
CDR3nt: TGCGCCAGCAGCCTTAGGGACAGTCGGGAAGCTTTCTTT
CDR3aa: CASSLRDSREAFF

v_gene: TRBV7-6
abundance: -
d_gene: -
j_gene: TRBJ1-1
CDR3nt: TGTGCCAGCAGCTTAGGGGTCGGACAGTTCGCTGAAGCTTTCTTT
CDR3aa: CASSLGVGQFAEAFF

v_gene: TRBV7-2
abundance: -
d_gene: -
j_gene: TRBJ1-3
CDR3nt: TGTGCCAGCAGCTTAGCGTCGCCTAGCTCTGGAAACACCATATATTTT
CDR3aa: CASSLASPSSGNTIYF

v_gene: TRBV29-1
abundance: few
d_gene: -
j_gene: TRBJ2-1
CDR3nt: TGCAGCGTTGTCGAGACTCTTAATGAGCAGTTCTTC
CDR3aa: CSVVETLNEQFF

v_gene: TRBV29-1
abundance: -
d_gene: -
j_gene: TRBJ1-1
CDR3nt: TGCAGCGTTTTTGATGTTGCTTTGCGAGGAGCTTTCTTT
CDR3aa: CSVFDVALRGAFF

v_gene: TRBV18
abundance: once
d_gene: -
j_gene: TRBJ1-5
CDR3nt: TGTGCCAGCTCACCAGAGAATAGCAATCAGCCCCAGCATTTT
CDR3aa: CASSPENSNQPQHF

v_gene: TRBV29-1
abundance: -
d_gene: TRBD1
j_gene: TRBJ2-7
CDR3nt: TGCAGCGTTGAAATTTCAGGGGGCGAGCAGTACTTC
CDR3aa: CSVEISGGEQYF

v_gene: TRBV9
abundance: -
d_gene: TRBD2
j_gene: TRBJ2-5
CDR3nt: TGTGCCAGCAGCGCCGAGGGAGGGCGAGAGACCCAGTACTTC
CDR3aa: CASSAEGGRETQYF

v_gene: TRBV6-5
abundance: -
d_gene: -
j_gene: TRBJ1-5
CDR3nt: TGTGCCAGCAGGCGCACCGTCGACAGTAATCAGCCCCAGCATTTT
CDR3aa: CASRRTVDSNQPQHF

v_gene: TRBV7-9
abundance: -
d_gene: -
j_gene: TRBJ1-4
CDR3nt: TGTGCCAGCAGCTTTTTTTGGGCCACTAATGAAAAACTGTTTTTT
CDR3aa: CASSFFWATNEKLFF

v_gene: TRBV18
abundance: -
d_gene: -
j_gene: TRBJ1-1
CDR3nt: TGTGCCAGCTCCCAAAAACGGAGCACTGAAGCTTTCTTT
CDR3aa: CASSQKRSTEAFF

v_gene: TRBV4-3
abundance: -
d_gene: TRBD2
j_gene: TRBJ2-7
CDR3nt: TGCGCCAGCAGCCAAGTCGGGAGCGGGAGGGACGAGCAGTACTTC
CDR3aa: CASSQVGSGRDEQYF

v_gene: TRBV19
abundance: -
d_gene: TRBD1
j_gene: TRBJ2-7
CDR3nt: TGTGCCAGTAGTATGGAAATGACAGGGGTTGACTACGAGCAGTACTTC
CDR3aa: CASSMEMTGVDYEQYF

v_gene: TRBV5-1
abundance: -
d_gene: TRBD2
j_gene: TRBJ2-1
CDR3nt: TGCGCCAGCAGCGGGGGACTAGCGGGGGACAATGAGCAGTTCTTC
CDR3aa: CASSGGLAGDNEQFF